This T cell receptor beta chain was captured in a study of beta chain features in type 1 diabetes. One heparinised draw, averaging around 0.12 L, was taken per donor. Using CD45RO/CCR7/CD25/CD127/CD95/CD27, CD4+ naive, central memory, regulatory and stem cell-like memory cells were sorted. The study reverse transcribed the entire isolated RNA, so it sequenced expressed TCRB transcripts. The repertoire was sequenced with immunoSEQ multiplex PCR; TCRdb's copy has only in-frame clones and lacks some. Found here are approximately 400,000 clones, less than 15% of them singletons; the top ten hold more than 0.015%. The germline CDR1 and CDR2 sequences are KGHSH and LQKENI. V shed 4 bases, J shed 4 bases, and the junction held 5 bases outside the gene matches. This CDR3 comprises 16 residues. This clone was found a few times.

The specimen sequenced was naive CD4+ T cells from blood. The sequence was collected from a woman aged 18-29 years in good health. The chain recombines TRBV18 with TRBJ2-1; 12 nucleotides line up with TRBD2. Here the CDR3 reads CASSRALAGGYNEQFF. CDR3 in DNA: TGTGCCAGCTCACGAGCCCTAGCGGGAGGGTACAATGAGCAGTTCTTC.